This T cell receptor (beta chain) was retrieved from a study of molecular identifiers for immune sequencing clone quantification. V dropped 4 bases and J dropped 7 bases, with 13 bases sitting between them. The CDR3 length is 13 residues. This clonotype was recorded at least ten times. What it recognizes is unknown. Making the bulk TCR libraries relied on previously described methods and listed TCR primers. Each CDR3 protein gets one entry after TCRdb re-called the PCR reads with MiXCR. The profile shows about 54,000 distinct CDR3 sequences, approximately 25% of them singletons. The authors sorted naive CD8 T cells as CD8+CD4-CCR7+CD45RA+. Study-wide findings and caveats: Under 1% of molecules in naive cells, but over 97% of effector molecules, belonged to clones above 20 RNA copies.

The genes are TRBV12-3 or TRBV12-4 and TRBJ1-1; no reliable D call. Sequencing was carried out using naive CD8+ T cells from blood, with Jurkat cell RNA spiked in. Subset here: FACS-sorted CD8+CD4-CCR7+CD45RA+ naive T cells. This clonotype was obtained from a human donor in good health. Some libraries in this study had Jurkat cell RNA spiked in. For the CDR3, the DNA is TGTGCCAGCAGTTGGACGCAAGCGGGTGAAGCTTTCTTT. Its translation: CASSWTQAGEAFF.